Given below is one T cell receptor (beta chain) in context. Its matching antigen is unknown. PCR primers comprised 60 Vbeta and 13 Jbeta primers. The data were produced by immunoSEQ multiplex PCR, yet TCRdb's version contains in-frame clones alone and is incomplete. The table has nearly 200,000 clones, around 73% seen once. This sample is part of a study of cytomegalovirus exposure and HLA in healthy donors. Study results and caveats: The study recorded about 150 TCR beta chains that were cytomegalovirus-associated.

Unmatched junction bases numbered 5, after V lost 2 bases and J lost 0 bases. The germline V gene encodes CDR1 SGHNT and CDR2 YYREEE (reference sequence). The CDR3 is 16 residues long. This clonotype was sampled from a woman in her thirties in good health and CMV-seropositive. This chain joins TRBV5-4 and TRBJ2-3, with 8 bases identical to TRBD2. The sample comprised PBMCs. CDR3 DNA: TGTGCCAGCAGCTTCCGGGGGGGGAGTAGCACAGATACGCAGTATTTT. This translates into CASSFRGGSSTDTQYF.